The rows below give T cell receptor beta chains drawn from one sample of a study of cytomegalovirus exposure and HLA in healthy donors. TCRdb's copy holds only in-frame clones and misses some; the assay was immunoSEQ multiplex PCR. The sample lists about 130,000 clones, approximately 83% occurring once. The source material was PBMCs. Receptor source: a man aged 35-49 years in good health and CMV-seronegative. Each CDR3 is given without its conserved first and last residue. The D gene is left open where the match is weak.

TRBV4-1	TRBD2	TRBJ2-2	ASSHLAGGTGELF
TRBV19	-	TRBJ1-1	ASSGGNTEAF
TRBV4-3	-	TRBJ1-1	ASSQEGGRVGEAF
TRBV4-1	TRBD1	TRBJ2-7	ASSQEGQGAIEQY
TRBV6-1	-	TRBJ2-7	ASRFGDTGYEQY
TRBV5-8	-	TRBJ1-1	ASSLGGLNTEAF
TRBV2	TRBD1	TRBJ2-7	ASRQGLSYEQY
TRBV13	-	TRBJ1-6	ASSLGRRSNSPLH
TRBV13	TRBD1	TRBJ2-7	ASSQGQGAGSYEQY
TRBV19	-	TRBJ1-2	ASSLGRRDYGYT
TRBV6-5	-	TRBJ1-5	ASSYSFGTNQPQH
TRBV18	-	TRBJ1-3	ASSYGPPLSGNTIY
TRBV2	-	TRBJ1-2	ASGADNYGYT
TRBV2	-	TRBJ1-1	ASRDSMNTEAF
TRBV29-1	-	TRBJ2-7	SVDGQGDEQY
TRBV7-6	-	TRBJ2-3	ASSPRPGPDADTQY
TRBV7-2	-	TRBJ1-5	ASSIAPREGGQPQH
TRBV5-1	TRBD2	TRBJ2-7	ASSLAGGSGRAGYEQY
TRBV30	-	TRBJ1-2	AWSGTVNGYT
TRBV6-5	-	TRBJ1-1	ASSYTYRDRNTEAF
TRBV7-8	-	TRBJ1-1	ASSFYGRNTEAF
TRBV2	-	TRBJ2-3	ASSEAGRTDTQY
TRBV6-1	-	TRBJ1-1	ASSREGMNTEAF
TRBV11-3	TRBD1	TRBJ1-4	ASSLGQGQNEKLF
TRBV30	TRBD2	TRBJ2-3	AWVRIAGKADTQY
TRBV5-1	TRBD2	TRBJ2-1	ASSLGVGGSYNEQF
TRBV7-2	-	TRBJ1-1	ASSLGGGEAF
TRBV7-9	TRBD1	TRBJ1-2	ASSFGDRGDGYT
TRBV9	-	TRBJ2-5	ASSVGVAVQETQY
TRBV28	-	TRBJ2-1	ASSGTSRVYEQF
TRBV7-2	TRBD2	TRBJ2-3	ASSLVGEGDTQY
TRBV5-1	TRBD1	TRBJ1-2	ASSLYGQGNGGGYT
TRBV4-1	TRBD1	TRBJ2-1	ASSQEGRTGLYNEQF
TRBV6-5	-	TRBJ1-5	ASSLEGEGQPQH
TRBV7-9	TRBD1	TRBJ2-7	ASSQGQGPFYEQY
TRBV11-3	TRBD1	TRBJ2-3	ASSLGGDSFTDTQY
TRBV5-4	-	TRBJ2-7	ASSLEDRGEQY
TRBV25-1	TRBD1	TRBJ2-1	ASKQGLSYNEQF
TRBV6-1	TRBD2	TRBJ2-1	ASSEFRGSGGDNEQF
TRBV5-4	-	TRBJ2-5	ASSIQGGGQETQY
TRBV7-9	TRBD2	TRBJ2-2	ASSLSRGANTGELF
TRBV5-4	TRBD1	TRBJ1-3	ASSPGGSGNTIY
TRBV4-1	TRBD1	TRBJ2-5	ASSWRPGQQETQY
TRBV4-3	-	TRBJ2-3	ASSHGLGGDTDTQY
TRBV5-4	-	TRBJ2-5	ASSLVGSNQETQY
TRBV6-6	TRBD2	TRBJ2-7	ASRPTSGSSYEQY
TRBV7-3	TRBD2	TRBJ2-3	ASSLASGGSTDTQY
TRBV4-2	TRBD1	TRBJ1-3	ASSQPPGQGGSLPGNTIY
TRBV4-1	-	TRBJ2-7	ASSQRESSYEQY
TRBV19	TRBD1	TRBJ1-5	ASSNHQGAGQPQH
TRBV28	TRBD2	TRBJ2-1	ASSRAGGREQF
TRBV10-3	-	TRBJ2-5	AISDFSQGDGTQY
TRBV7-9	-	TRBJ2-7	ASSPSGGLNEQY
TRBV10-3	-	TRBJ1-2	AIRADKDGYT